These 3 T cell receptor beta chains were sequenced from one sample in a study of blood T cells in healthy people across ages. Sample-barcoded 5' priming and a J-beta primer mix drove a second PCR of about 6 to 11 cycles. Via MiXCR, TCRdb re-called the 5' RACE reads, giving one row per CDR3 protein. The data hold 450,000 to 600,000 distinct CDR3 sequences, with approximately 26% observed a single time. These sequences were also reported in another study, on T cells of mothers and their children.

Sequencing was done on a sample of blood. These receptors all come from a boy younger than 10 in good health.

This clonotype was seen a few times. The chain couples TRBV6-6 to TRBJ1-5, with a tentative D call TRBD1 (5 bases). CDR3 size: 11 residues. Trimming pared 6 bases from V and 10 bases from J, leaving 10 bases between. Per the germline V gene, CDR1 is MNHNY and CDR2 is SVGAGI (reference sequence). The CDR3 DNA reads as TGTGCCAGCAGGGGGGACGAACCCCAGCATTTT. Its protein product is CASRGDEPQHF.

The chain employs TRBV5-1 and TRBJ2-7, with TRBD2 matching over 8 bases. With 4 bases clipped from V and 0 bases from J, the junction kept 12 bases outside the gene matches. CDR1 is SGHRS, CDR2 YFSETQ, per germline. CDR3 length: 17 residues. CDR3 bases: TGCGCCAGCAGCCCCCCGGGGCTGAGCGGGAGCTCCTACGAGCAGTACTTC. Translating gives CASSPPGLSGSSYEQYF.

This chain uses TRBV10-3 with TRBJ2-7; possibly TRBD1 for D (5 bases). V gave up 5 bases and J gave up 2 bases, with 10 bases separating them. Germline V gene lookup returns CDR1 ENHRY and CDR2 SYGVKD. This CDR3 spans 13 amino acids. The CDR3 region has the DNA TGTGCCATCAGTAAAGGGGCGGCCTACGAGCAGTACTTC. It codes for CAISKGAAYEQYF.